Each of the 17 T cell receptor beta chains below was sequenced from the same sample in a study of shared clonotypes between healthy human individuals. The assay was immunoSEQ multiplex PCR, and TCRdb's table has in-frame clones only and misses some. The sample has 2 million to 2.5 million clones, 90% to 95% seen once. Material for sequencing was naive CD4+ T cells from PBMCs. Indicated subset: CD45RA+ positively selected. These receptor sequences come from a man between 18 and 35 years old in good health. Some clones in this sample may be carry-over from other donors' samples.

The DNA for the CDR3 is TGTGCCAGCAGCGAACGGACGCTCGTCGACGAGCAGTACTTC. Translating it yields CASSERTLVDEQYF. This chain links TRBV7-9 with TRBJ2-7; D call uncertain. CDR1 is SEHNR and CDR2 is FQNEAQ in the germline V gene (reference sequence). The CDR3 totals 14 residues. V lost 5 bases and J 5 bases, leaving 16 bases between the germline ends.

The chain uses TRBV5-6 and TRBJ1-5; D gene unclear. V gave up 0 bases and J gave up 11 bases, with 18 bases separating them. This CDR3 region has 15 residues. Germline loops: CDR1 SGHDT, CDR2 YYEEEE. The CDR3 reads CASSLGPDGASAQHF. In nucleotides, the CDR3 is TGTGCCAGCAGCTTGGGGCCCGACGGAGCCTCGGCCCAGCATTTT.

This chain links TRBV7-8 with TRBJ2-5; perhaps TRBD1 as D (5 bases). The CDR3 length is 14 residues. From germline, CDR1 is SGHVS and CDR2 FQNEAQ. V gave up 3 bases and J gave up 2 bases, with 10 bases separating them. The CDR3 spells CASSFQGTQETQYF. CDR3 DNA: TGTGCCAGCAGCTTCCAGGGTACTCAAGAGACCCAGTACTTC.

Turning to this clone: This CDR3 is also generated by other DNA sequences in the sample. The chain couples TRBV12-5 to TRBJ2-3; 7 nucleotides match TRBD2. The CDR3 totals 15 residues. The germline V gene has CDR1 LGHNT and CDR2 FRNRAP. V lost 1 base, J lost 0 bases, and 1 base stayed unmatched. CDR3 coding DNA: TGTGCTAGTGGTTTGGGTAGCGGGAGCACAGATACGCAGTATTTT. It translates to CASGLGSGSTDTQYF.

Comment on this clone: Other DNA sequences of this sample code for an identical CDR3. The rearrangement joins TRBV28 to TRBJ1-1; D is undetermined. Per the germline V gene, CDR1 is MDHEN and CDR2 is SYDVKM. V was pared by 3 bases and J by 1 base, with 9 bases between. This CDR3 has 14 amino acids. CDR3 residues: CASSFGTENTEAFF. In DNA, the CDR3 is TGTGCCAGCAGTTTCGGTACCGAGAACACTGAAGCTTTCTTT. The variable domain in full, with the rest retrieved from reference TRBV28 and TRBJ1-1, is DVKVTQSSRYLVKRTGEKVFLECVQDMDHENMFWYRQDPGLGLRLIYFSYDVKMKEKGDIPEGYSVSREKKERFSLILESASTNQTSMYLCASSFGTENTEAFFGQGTRLTVV.

CDR3 loop: CASSLGGGRTEAFF. In nucleotides, the CDR3 is TGTGCCAGCAGCTTAGGCGGGGGGCGAACTGAAGCTTTCTTT. This sequence joins TRBV7-8 and TRBJ1-1, with TRBD1 as a possible D gene (6 bases). In germline, CDR1 is SGHVS, CDR2 FQNEAQ. This CDR3 has 14 amino acids. V gave up 1 base and J gave up 5 bases, with 11 bases separating them.

Concerning this clone: The same CDR3 is also encoded by other DNA sequences in this sample. The chain has TRBV28 and TRBJ2-6, with D unresolved. This CDR3 comprises 15 residues. The V end was cut by 0 bases, the J end by 1 base, with 4 bases between. Germline loops: CDR1 MDHEN, CDR2 SYDVKM. The CDR3 bases are TGTGCCAGCAGTTTATGGGGTTCTGGGGCCAACGTCCTGACTTTC. This sequence encodes CASSLWGSGANVLTF.

V usage is TRBV11-2 and J usage is TRBJ2-7, with D uncertain. The CDR3 spans 12 residues. The V gene's germline CDR1 is SGHAT and CDR2 FQNNGV. With 5 bases removed from V and 4 bases from J, the gap between germline ends came to 9 bases. CDR3 DNA sequence: TGTGCCAGCAGCCCATGGTTATACGAGCAGTACTTC. As protein: CASSPWLYEQYF.

The chain uses TRBV19 and TRBJ2-7; D may match TRBD1 or TRBD2 (5 bases each). CDR3 length equals 15 residues. V shed 4 bases and J shed 0 bases, with 13 bases lying between them. CDR1 is LNHDA and CDR2 is SQIVND in the germline V gene (reference sequence). CDR3 in amino acids: CASSSRDGTSYEQYF. The CDR3, as DNA: TGTGCCAGTAGTAGCCGGGACGGTACCTCCTACGAGCAGTACTTC.

Here the CDR3 reads CASSLTSRVDEQFF. In nucleotides, the CDR3 is TGTGCCAGCAGCTTAACGAGTCGCGTTGACGAGCAGTTCTTC. The J gene is TRBJ2-1, the V gene TRBV7-3; D not certain. The germline CDR1 and CDR2 sequences are SGHTA and FQGTGA. V was pared by 0 bases and J by 10 bases, with 13 bases between. This CDR3 region has 14 residues. The entire variable domain, with the rest obtained from reference TRBV7-3 and TRBJ2-1, is as follows: GAGVSQTPSNKVTEKGKYVELRCDPISGHTALYWYRQSLGQGPEFLIYFQGTGAADDSGLPNDRFFAVRPEGSVSTLKIQRTERGDSAVYLCASSLTSRVDEQFFGPGTRLTVL.

The chain employs TRBV29-1 and TRBJ2-1; 11 nucleotides match TRBD2. The V gene's germline CDR1 is SQVTM and CDR2 ANQGSEA. Trimming cost V 6 bases and J 4 bases; bases outside gene matches: 8. The CDR3 sequence is 15 residues long. DNA of the CDR3: TGCAGCGTCGGGGGACTAGCGGAGGGGTACAATGAGCAGTTCTTC. This codes for CSVGGLAEGYNEQFF.

The V and J genes are TRBV5-1 and TRBJ1-1; no clear D. Trimming took off 1 base at V and 0 bases at J, with 10 bases between the two ends. Germline-derived CDR1 and CDR2 are SGHRS and YFSETQ. The CDR3 consists of 15 residues. The CDR3 coding sequence is TGCGCCAGCAGCTTGACCCTAACACTGAACACTGAAGCTTTCTTT. This sequence encodes CASSLTLTLNTEAFF. The full variable domain, in which reference TRBV5-1 and TRBJ1-1 provide the parts outside the CDR3, is KAGVTQTPRYLIKTRGQQVTLSCSPISGHRSVSWYQQTPGQGLQFLFEYFSETQRNKGNFPGRFSGRQFSNSRSEMNVSTLELGDSALYLCASSLTLTLNTEAFFGQGTRLTVV.

This clone was found once. J is TRBJ2-7 and V is TRBV7-9, with 8 bases lining up with TRBD1. CDR3 length: 15 amino acids. Germline CDR1 reads SEHNR; CDR2 reads FQNEAQ (reference sequence). V lost 4 bases to trimming and J lost 6 bases; unmatched junction nucleotides: 11. CDR3 protein: CASSSHRGTGGEQYF. For the CDR3, the DNA is TGTGCCAGCAGCTCGCACAGGGGGACCGGGGGCGAGCAGTACTTC.

The chain links TRBV9 to TRBJ1-3; D is undetermined. Germline V gives CDR1 SGDLS, CDR2 YYNGEE. CDR3 size: 15 residues. The V end lost 5 bases, the J end lost 0 bases, and 12 bases lay between the germline ends. The CDR3 nucleotides are TGTGCCAGCAGTGGAACGGGGTACTCTGGAAACACCATATATTTT. It translates to CASSGTGYSGNTIYF.

This clone has just one count. V and J are TRBV5-1 and TRBJ2-3; possible D gene TRBD1, 5 bases. V was cut by 2 bases and J by 5 bases, with 15 bases left in between. CDR3 length: 15 residues. Germline CDR1 and CDR2: SGHRS and YFSETQ. CDR3 sequence: CASSLTGTGRDTQYF. The DNA for the CDR3 is TGCGCCAGCAGCTTAACAGGTACTGGTCGAGATACGCAGTATTTT.

The V gene is TRBV18, the J gene TRBJ1-1; D perhaps matches TRBD1 (6 bases). Germline-derived CDR1 and CDR2 are KGHSH and LQKENI. This CDR3 region has 14 residues. Deletions cut 1 base from V and 0 bases from J, with 6 bases between. The CDR3, as DNA: TGTGCCAGCTCACCACGGACAGTGAACACTGAAGCTTTCTTT. It specifies CASSPRTVNTEAFF.

Remarks on this clone: This sample also contains other DNA sequences that code for the same CDR3. The chain has TRBV5-6 and TRBJ2-7; 7 nucleotides line up with TRBD1. Trimming at V came to 7 bases and at J to 7 bases, leaving 5 bases not matched to a gene. Germline lookup yields CDR1 SGHDT and CDR2 YYEEEE. The CDR3 runs to 11 residues. CDR3 nucleotide sequence: TGTGCCAGCTCTCAGGGGGATGAGCAGTACTTC. Translated: CASSQGDEQYF. Full variable domain (outside the CDR3, taken from reference TRBV5-6 and TRBJ2-7): DAGVTQSPTHLIKTRGQQVTLRCSPKSGHDTVSWYQQALGQGPQFIFQYYEEEERQRGNFPDRFSGHQFPNYSSELNVNALLLGDSALYLCASSQGDEQYFGPGTRLTVT.